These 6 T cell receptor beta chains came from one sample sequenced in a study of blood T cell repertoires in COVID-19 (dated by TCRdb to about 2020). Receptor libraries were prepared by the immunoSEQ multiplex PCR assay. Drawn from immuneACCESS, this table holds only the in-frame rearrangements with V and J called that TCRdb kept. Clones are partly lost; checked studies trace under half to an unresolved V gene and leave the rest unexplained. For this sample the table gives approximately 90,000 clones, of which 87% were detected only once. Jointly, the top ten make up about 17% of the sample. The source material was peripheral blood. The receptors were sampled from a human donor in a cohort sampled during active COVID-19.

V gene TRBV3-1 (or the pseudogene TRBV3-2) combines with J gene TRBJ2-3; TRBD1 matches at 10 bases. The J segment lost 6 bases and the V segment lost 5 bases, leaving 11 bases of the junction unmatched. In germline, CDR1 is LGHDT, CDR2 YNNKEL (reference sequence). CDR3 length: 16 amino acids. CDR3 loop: CASSIVRDRGSDTQYF. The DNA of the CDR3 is TGTGCCAGCAGCATAGTCCGGGACAGGGGCTCCGATACGCAGTATTTT.

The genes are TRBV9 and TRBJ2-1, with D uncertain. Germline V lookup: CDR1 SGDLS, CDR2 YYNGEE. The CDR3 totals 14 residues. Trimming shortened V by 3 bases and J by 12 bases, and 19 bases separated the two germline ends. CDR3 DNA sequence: TGTGCCAGCAGCGCTCAATCCCCAATGAGCCGGCAGTTCTTC. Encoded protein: CASSAQSPMSRQFF.

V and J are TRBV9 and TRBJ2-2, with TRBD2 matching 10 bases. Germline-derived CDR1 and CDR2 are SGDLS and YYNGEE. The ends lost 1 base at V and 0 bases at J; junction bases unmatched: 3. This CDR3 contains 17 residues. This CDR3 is CASSVLAGDTNTGELFF. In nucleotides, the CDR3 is TGTGCCAGCAGCGTACTAGCGGGGGACACGAACACCGGGGAGCTGTTTTTT.

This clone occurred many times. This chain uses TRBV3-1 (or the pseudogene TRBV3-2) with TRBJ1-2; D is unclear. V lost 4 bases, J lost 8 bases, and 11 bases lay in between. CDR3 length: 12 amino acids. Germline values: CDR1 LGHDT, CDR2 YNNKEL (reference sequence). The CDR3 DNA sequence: TGTGCCAGCAGCCCCGGACTGGGAGGCTACACCTTC. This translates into CASSPGLGGYTF.

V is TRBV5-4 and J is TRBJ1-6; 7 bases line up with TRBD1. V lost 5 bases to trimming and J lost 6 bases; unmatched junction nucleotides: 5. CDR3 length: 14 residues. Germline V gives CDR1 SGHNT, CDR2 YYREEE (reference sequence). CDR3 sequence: CASSLAGGNSPLHF. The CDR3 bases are TGTGCCAGCAGTCTGGCAGGGGGTAATTCACCCCTCCACTTT.

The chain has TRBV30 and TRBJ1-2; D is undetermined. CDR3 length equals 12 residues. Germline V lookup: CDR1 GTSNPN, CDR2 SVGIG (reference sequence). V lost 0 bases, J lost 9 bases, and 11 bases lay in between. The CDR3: CAWSVQRASYTF. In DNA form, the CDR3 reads TGTGCCTGGAGTGTACAGCGGGCGAGCTACACCTTC.